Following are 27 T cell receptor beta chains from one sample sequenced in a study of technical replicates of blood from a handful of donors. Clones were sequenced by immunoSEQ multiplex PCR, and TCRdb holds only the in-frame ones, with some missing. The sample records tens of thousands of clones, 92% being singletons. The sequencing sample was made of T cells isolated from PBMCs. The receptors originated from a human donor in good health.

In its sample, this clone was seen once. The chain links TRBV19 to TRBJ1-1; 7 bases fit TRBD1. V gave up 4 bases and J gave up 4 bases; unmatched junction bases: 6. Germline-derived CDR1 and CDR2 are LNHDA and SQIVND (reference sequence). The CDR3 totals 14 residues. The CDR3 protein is CASSSQGVSTEAFF. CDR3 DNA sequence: TGTGCCAGTAGTAGTCAGGGGGTCAGCACTGAAGCTTTCTTT.

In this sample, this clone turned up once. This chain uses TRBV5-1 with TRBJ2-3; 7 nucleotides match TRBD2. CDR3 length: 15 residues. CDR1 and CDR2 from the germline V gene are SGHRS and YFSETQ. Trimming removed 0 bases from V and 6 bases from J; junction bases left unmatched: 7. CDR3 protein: CASSLAQAGGDTQYF. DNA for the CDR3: TGCGCCAGCAGCTTGGCACAAGCCGGGGGGGATACGCAGTATTTT.

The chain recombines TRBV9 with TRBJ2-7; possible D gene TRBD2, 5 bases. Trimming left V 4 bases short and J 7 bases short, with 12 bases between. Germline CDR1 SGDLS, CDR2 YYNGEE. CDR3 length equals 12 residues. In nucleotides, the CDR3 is TGTGCCAGCAGCCCCCAAGGAGGTGAGCAGTACTTC. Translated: CASSPQGGEQYF.

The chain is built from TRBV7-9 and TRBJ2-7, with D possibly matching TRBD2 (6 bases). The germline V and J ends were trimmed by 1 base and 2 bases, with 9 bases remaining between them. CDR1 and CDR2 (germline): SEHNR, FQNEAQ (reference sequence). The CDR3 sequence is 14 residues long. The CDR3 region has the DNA TGTGCCAGCAGCTTAGGGGGGGTTCCCTACGAGCAGTACTTC. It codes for CASSLGGVPYEQYF.

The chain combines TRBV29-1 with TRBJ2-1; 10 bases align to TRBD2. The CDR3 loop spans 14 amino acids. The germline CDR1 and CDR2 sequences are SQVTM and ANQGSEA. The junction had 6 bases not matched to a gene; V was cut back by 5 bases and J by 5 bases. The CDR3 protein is CSVRWTSGDNEQFF. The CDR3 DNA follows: TGCAGCGTTCGGTGGACTAGCGGAGACAATGAGCAGTTCTTC.

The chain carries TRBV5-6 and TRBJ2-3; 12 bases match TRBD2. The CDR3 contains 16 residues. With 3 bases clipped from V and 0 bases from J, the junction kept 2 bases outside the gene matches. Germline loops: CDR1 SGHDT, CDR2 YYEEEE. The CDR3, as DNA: TGTGCCAGCAGCTCCGGGACTAGCGGGAGCACAGATACGCAGTATTTT. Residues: CASSSGTSGSTDTQYF.

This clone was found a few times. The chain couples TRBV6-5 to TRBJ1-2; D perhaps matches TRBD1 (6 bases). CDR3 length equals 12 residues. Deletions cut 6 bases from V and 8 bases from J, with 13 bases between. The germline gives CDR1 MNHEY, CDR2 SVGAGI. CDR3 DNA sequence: TGTGCCAGCAGGTCTCAGGGGTCCGGCTACACCTTC. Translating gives CASRSQGSGYTF.

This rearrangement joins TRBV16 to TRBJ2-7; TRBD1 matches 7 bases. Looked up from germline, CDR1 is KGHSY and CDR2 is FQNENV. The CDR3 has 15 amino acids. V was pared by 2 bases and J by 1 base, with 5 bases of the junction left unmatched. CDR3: CASSQQTGWSYEQYF. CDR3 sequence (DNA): TGTGCCAGCAGCCAACAGACAGGGTGGTCCTACGAGCAGTACTTC.

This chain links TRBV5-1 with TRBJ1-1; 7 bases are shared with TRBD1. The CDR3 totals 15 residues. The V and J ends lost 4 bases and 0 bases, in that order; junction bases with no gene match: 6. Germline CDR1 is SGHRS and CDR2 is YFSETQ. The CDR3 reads CASSGATGVNTEAFF. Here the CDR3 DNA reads TGCGCCAGCAGCGGTGCTACAGGGGTGAACACTGAAGCTTTCTTT.

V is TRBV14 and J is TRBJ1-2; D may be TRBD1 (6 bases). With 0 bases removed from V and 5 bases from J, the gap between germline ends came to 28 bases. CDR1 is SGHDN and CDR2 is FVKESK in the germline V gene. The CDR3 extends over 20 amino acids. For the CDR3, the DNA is TGTGCCAGCAGCCAAGAGAGCCCTCGATGGTCGACAACAGGGTATTATGGCTACACCTTC. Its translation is CASSQESPRWSTTGYYGYTF.

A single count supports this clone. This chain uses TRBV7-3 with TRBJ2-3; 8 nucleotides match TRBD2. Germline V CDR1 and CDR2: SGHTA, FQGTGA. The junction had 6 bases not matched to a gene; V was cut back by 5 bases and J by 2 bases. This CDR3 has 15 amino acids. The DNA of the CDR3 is TGTGCCAGCAGCAAAATAGCGGGAATCACAGATACGCAGTATTTT. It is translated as CASSKIAGITDTQYF.

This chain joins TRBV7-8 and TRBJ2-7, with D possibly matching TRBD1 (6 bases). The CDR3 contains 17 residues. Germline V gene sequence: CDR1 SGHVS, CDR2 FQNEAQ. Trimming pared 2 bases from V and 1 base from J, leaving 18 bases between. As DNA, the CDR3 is TGTGCCAGCAGCTTACCGAAAGGGGGAAGCCCATCCTACGAGCAGTACTTC. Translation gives CASSLPKGGSPSYEQYF.

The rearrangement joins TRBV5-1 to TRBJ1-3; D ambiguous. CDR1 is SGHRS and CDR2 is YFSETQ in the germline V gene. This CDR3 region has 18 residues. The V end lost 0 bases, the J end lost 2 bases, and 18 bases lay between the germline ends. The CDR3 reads CASSLGVPNSVTGNTIYF. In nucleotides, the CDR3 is TGCGCCAGCAGCTTGGGCGTCCCGAATTCGGTGACTGGAAACACCATATATTTT.

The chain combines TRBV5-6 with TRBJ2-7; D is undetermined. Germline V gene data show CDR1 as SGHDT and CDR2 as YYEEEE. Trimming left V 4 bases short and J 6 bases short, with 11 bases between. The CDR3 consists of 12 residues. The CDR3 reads CASSPRFGEQYF. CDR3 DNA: TGTGCCAGCAGCCCACGCTTCGGCGAGCAGTACTTC.

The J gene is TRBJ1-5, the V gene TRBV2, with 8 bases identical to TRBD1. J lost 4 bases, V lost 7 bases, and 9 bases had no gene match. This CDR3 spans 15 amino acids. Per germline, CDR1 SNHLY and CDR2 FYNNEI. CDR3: CASKMDRADNQPQHF. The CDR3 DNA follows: TGTGCCAGCAAAATGGACAGGGCTGATAATCAGCCCCAGCATTTT.

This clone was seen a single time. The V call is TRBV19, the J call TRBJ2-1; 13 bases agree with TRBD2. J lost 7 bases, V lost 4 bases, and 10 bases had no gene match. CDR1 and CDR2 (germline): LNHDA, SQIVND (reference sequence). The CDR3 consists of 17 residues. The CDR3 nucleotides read TGTGCCAGTAGTAGGTCGACTAGCGGGAGGCCCAGTAATGAGCAGTTCTTC. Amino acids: CASSRSTSGRPSNEQFF.

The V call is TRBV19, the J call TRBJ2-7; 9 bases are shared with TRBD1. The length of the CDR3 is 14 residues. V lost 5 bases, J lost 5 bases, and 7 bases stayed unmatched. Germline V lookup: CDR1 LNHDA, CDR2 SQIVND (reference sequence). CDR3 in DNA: TGTGCCAGTAGTTCACAGGGGGCGACCCACGAGCAGTACTTC. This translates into CASSSQGATHEQYF.

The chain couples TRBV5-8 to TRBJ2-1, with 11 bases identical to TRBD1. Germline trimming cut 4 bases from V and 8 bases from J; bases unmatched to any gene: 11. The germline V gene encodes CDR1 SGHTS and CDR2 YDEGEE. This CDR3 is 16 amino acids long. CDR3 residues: CASSRRTGGVKDEQFF. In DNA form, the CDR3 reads TGTGCCAGCAGCCGCCGGACAGGGGGCGTTAAGGATGAGCAGTTCTTC.

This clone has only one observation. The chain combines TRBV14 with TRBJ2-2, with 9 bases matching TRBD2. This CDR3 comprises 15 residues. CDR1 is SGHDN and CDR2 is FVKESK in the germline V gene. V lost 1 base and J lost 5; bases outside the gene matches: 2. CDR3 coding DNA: TGTGCCAGCAGCCAAGTAGCGGGAGCAACCGGGGAGCTGTTTTTT. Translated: CASSQVAGATGELFF.

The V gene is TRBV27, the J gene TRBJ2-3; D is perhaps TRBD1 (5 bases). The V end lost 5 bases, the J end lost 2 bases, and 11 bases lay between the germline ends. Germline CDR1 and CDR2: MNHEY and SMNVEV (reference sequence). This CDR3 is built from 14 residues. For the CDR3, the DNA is TGTGCCAGCAGTCCAGGGTTTGCCACAGATACGCAGTATTTT. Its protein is CASSPGFATDTQYF.

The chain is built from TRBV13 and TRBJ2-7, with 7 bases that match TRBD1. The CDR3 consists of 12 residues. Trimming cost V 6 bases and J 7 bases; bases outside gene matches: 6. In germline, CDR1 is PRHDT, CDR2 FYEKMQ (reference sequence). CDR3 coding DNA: TGTGCCAGCAGTAGAAAACAGGGGGAGCAGTACTTC. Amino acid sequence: CASSRKQGEQYF.

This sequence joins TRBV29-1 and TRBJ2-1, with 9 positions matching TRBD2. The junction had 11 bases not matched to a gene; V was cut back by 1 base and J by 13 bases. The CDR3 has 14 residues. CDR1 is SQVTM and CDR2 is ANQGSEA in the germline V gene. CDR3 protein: CSVEGRLAGFPQFF. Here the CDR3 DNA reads TGCAGCGTTGAAGGCAGGCTAGCGGGGTTTCCACAGTTCTTC.

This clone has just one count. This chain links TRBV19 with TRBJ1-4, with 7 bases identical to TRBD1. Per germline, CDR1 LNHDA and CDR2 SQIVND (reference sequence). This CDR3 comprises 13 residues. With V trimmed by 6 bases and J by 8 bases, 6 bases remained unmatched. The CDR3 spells CASSPDRDEKLFF. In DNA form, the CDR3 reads TGTGCCAGTAGCCCCGACAGGGACGAAAAACTGTTTTTT.

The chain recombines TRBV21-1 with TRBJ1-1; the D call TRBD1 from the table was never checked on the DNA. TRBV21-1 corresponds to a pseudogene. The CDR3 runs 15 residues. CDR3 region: CASSKEGAEDTEAFF. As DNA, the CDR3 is TGTGCCAGCAGCAAAGAGGGGGCTGAGGATACTGAAGCTTTCTTT.

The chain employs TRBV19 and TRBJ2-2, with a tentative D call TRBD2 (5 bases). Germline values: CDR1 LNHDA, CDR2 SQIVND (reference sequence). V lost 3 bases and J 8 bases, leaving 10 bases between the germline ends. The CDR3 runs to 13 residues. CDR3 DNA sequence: TGTGCCAGTAGTATCGGGATGGGAGGGGAGCTGTTTTTT. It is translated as CASSIGMGGELFF.

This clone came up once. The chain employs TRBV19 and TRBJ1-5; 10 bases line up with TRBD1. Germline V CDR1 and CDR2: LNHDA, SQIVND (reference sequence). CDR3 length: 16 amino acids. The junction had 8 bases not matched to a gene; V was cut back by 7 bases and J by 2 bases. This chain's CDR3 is CASTHLGTGGNQPQHF. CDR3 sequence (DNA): TGTGCCAGTACCCACCTCGGGACAGGGGGCAATCAGCCCCAGCATTTT.

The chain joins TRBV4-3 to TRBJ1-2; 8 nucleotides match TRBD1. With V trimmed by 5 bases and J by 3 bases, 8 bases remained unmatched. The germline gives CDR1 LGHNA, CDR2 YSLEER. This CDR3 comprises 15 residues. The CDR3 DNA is TGCGCCAGCAGCGCCCGGACAGGGAGCGACTATGGCTACACCTTC. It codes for CASSARTGSDYGYTF.